The 14 T cell receptor beta chains reported below all come from one sample, sequenced in a study of T-cell memory formation after mild COVID-19. One entry per CDR3 protein, called by TCRdb with MiXCR from the 5' RACE reads. Of 260,000 or so distinct CDR3 sequences in the sample, roughly 17% were seen once. Sequencing was performed on PBMCs or a T cell subset sorted from them (not recorded which). Receptors originate from a man between 18 and 29 years old who had mild COVID-19 (a few samples of this study predate the infection). Cell type and time point are not known.

The genes are TRBV2 and TRBJ1-2; unclear D gene. The CDR3 length is 15 residues. CDR1 is SNHLY, CDR2 FYNNEI, per germline. Trimming stripped 4 bases from V and 0 bases from J, with 12 bases between. CDR3 sequence: CASSATRSPNYGYTF. In DNA form, the CDR3 reads TGTGCCAGCAGTGCGACCCGGTCCCCTAACTATGGCTACACCTTC.

This clonotype was observed many times. The chain recombines TRBV18 with TRBJ1-1; D possibly corresponds to TRBD1 (5 bases). V was trimmed by 3 bases and J by 7 bases, leaving 9 bases between them. The germline CDR1 and CDR2 sequences are KGHSH and LQKENI. The CDR3 totals 12 residues. The CDR3 region has the DNA TGTGCCAGCTCACCCATGACAGTTGAAGCTTTCTTT. It codes for CASSPMTVEAFF.

This clonotype occurred a few times. V is TRBV5-1 and J is TRBJ2-7, with D possibly TRBD1 on 6 matching bases. This CDR3 is built from 15 residues. The ends were cut back, 1 base at V and 2 bases at J, with 13 bases in the middle. The V gene's germline CDR1 is SGHRS and CDR2 YFSETQ. This chain's CDR3 is CASSLLSQGTYEQYF. CDR3 coding DNA: TGCGCCAGCAGCTTGCTATCACAGGGTACCTACGAGCAGTACTTC.

This clonotype was seen only a few times. The CDR3 sequence is CASSRDVGGNQPQHF. CDR3 in DNA: TGTGCCAGCAGCAGAGACGTGGGGGGCAATCAGCCCCAGCATTTT. The chain combines TRBV7-9 with TRBJ1-5; a possible D gene is TRBD1 (5 bases). The V gene's germline CDR1 is SEHNR and CDR2 FQNEAQ (reference sequence). V was shortened by 5 bases and J by 2 bases, with 13 bases between the two germline ends. The CDR3 extends over 15 amino acids.

The table lists this clonotype with a few counts. This CDR3 reads CASSEVGWAETQYF. The CDR3 region has the DNA TGTGCCAGCAGTGAAGTCGGCTGGGCAGAGACCCAGTACTTC. The J gene is TRBJ2-5, the V gene TRBV2; D is unresolved. This CDR3 has 14 amino acids. V gave up 1 base and J gave up 4 bases, with 10 bases separating them. Germline V lookup: CDR1 SNHLY, CDR2 FYNNEI. Combining the CDR3 with reference TRBV2 and TRBJ2-5 gives the whole variable domain EPEVTQTPSHQVTQMGQEVILRCVPISNHLYFYWYRQILGQKVEFLVSFYNNEISEKSEIFDDQFSVERPDGSNFTLKIRSTKLEDSAMYFCASSEVGWAETQYFGPGTRLLVL.

This clonotype showed up many times. The chain couples TRBV5-6 to TRBJ1-5; D unresolved. The germline CDR1 and CDR2 sequences are SGHDT and YYEEEE. The CDR3 extends over 13 amino acids. Trimming took off 0 bases at V and 5 bases at J, with 6 bases between the two ends. CDR3 nucleotides: TGTGCCAGCAGCTTGGGGCTACATCAGCCCCAGCATTTT. As protein: CASSLGLHQPQHF.

This clonotype was seen a few times. The chain couples TRBV6-6 to TRBJ2-1; D not resolved. This CDR3 is 15 amino acids long. Germline V lookup: CDR1 MNHNY, CDR2 SVGAGI (reference sequence). The ends were cut back, 8 bases at V and 8 bases at J, with 22 bases in the middle. CDR3 coding DNA: TGTGCCAGCTGTGGGTTGGGCGCCCCGGCCGATGAGCAGTTCTTC. As protein: CASCGLGAPADEQFF.

This clonotype was found a few times. This chain connects TRBV6-5 to TRBJ1-4; TRBD1 matches at 7 bases. The CDR3 runs 15 residues. Germline V lookup: CDR1 MNHEY, CDR2 SVGAGI. V trimming: 5 bases; J trimming: 4 bases; junction bases outside the gene matches: 7. The DNA of the CDR3 is TGTGCCAGCAGTAACCCCGGGACAGATAATGAAAAACTGTTTTTT. Protein product: CASSNPGTDNEKLFF.

The chain links TRBV5-1 to TRBJ2-7, with D maybe TRBD2 (5 bases). The V and J ends lost 0 bases and 4 bases respectively, with 8 bases between them. Germline V gene sequence: CDR1 SGHRS, CDR2 YFSETQ. CDR3 size: 13 residues. The DNA of the CDR3 is TGCGCCAGCAGCTTGGTATGGGAGTACGAGCAGTACTTC. Translating gives CASSLVWEYEQYF.

CDR3 region: CASSPPRRGRSSEKLFF. CDR3 sequence (DNA): TGTGCCAGCTCACCACCGCGCAGGGGGCGTTCCTCTGAAAAACTGTTTTTT. The chain links TRBV18 to TRBJ1-4, with TRBD1 matching over 8 bases. CDR3 size: 17 residues. The ends lost 0 bases at V and 7 bases at J; junction bases unmatched: 10. CDR1 is KGHSH, CDR2 LQKENI, per germline.

This clonotype was detected a few times. The chain links TRBV5-4 to TRBJ1-6, with 7 bases lining up with TRBD1. The CDR3 loop spans 16 amino acids. The trim removed 3 bases at V and 9 bases at J, leaving 12 bases unmatched. Germline loops: CDR1 SGHNT, CDR2 YYREEE (reference sequence). CDR3: CASSSAGQARSSPLHF. CDR3 nucleotide sequence: TGTGCCAGCAGCTCGGCTGGACAGGCGAGAAGTTCACCCCTCCACTTT.

This clonotype occurred many times. The chain has TRBV20-1 and TRBJ2-7; D is uncertain. Germline V gene data show CDR1 as DFQATT and CDR2 as SNEGSKA (reference sequence). The CDR3 has 14 residues. Trimming stripped 0 bases from V and 1 base from J, with 10 bases between. The CDR3 coding sequence is TGCAGTGCTAGAGATCCGGCGCATTCCTACGAGCAGTACTTC. Translation: CSARDPAHSYEQYF.

The J gene is TRBJ2-1, the V gene TRBV6-2 or TRBV6-3; the D gene is possibly TRBD2 (6 bases). V shed 7 bases and J shed 8 bases, with 15 bases lying between them. This CDR3 has 13 residues. The V gene's germline CDR1 is MNHEY and CDR2 SVGEGT. In DNA form, the CDR3 reads TGTGCCAGCACCAAAACGGGACTGCATGAGCAGTTCTTC. This gives the protein CASTKTGLHEQFF.

The chain couples TRBV6-1 to TRBJ2-5; 11 bases align to TRBD2. The V gene's germline CDR1 is MNHNS and CDR2 SASEGT. The CDR3 sequence is 16 residues long. V dropped 4 bases and J dropped 0; count of bases not matched to a gene: 4. The CDR3: CASSVRLAGYQETQYF. The CDR3, as DNA: TGTGCCAGCAGTGTACGACTAGCGGGGTACCAAGAGACCCAGTACTTC.